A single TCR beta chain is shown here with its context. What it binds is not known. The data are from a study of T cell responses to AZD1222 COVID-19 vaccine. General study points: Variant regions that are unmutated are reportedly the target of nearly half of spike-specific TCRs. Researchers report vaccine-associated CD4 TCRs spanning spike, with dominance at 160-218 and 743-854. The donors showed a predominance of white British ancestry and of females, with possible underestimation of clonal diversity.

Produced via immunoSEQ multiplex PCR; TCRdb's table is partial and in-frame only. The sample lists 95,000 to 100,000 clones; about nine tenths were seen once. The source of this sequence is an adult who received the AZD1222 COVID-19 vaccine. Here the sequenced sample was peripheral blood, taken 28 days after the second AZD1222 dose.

The DNA of the CDR3 is TGTGCCAGCAGCTTAGCAGGGGCGGTGGGTGAAAAACTGTTTTTT. Its protein is CASSLAGAVGEKLFF. The rearrangement joins TRBV7-9 to TRBJ1-4; D possibly corresponds to TRBD1 (5 bases). The germline V gene has CDR1 SEHNR and CDR2 FQNEAQ (reference sequence). V lost 0 bases to trimming and J lost 7 bases, with 12 bases between them. The CDR3 loop spans 15 amino acids.